This entry lists 23 T cell receptor beta chains sequenced from one sample in a study of shared clonotypes between healthy human individuals. Libraries were prepared by immunoSEQ multiplex PCR; TCRdb keeps only in-frame clonotypes and omits some of them. Here the sample spans under 2,500,000 clones, 90% to 97% being singletons. The sequencing input was naive CD4+ T cells sorted from blood. Subset: CD45RA+ positively selected. These receptors were obtained from a man younger than 30 in good health.

The CDR3 reads CASSLSTGSGLGYGYTF. Written as DNA, the CDR3 is TGTGCCAGCAGTTTATCGACAGGGTCGGGTTTGGGCTATGGCTACACCTTC. This chain joins TRBV28 and TRBJ1-2; 7 bases match TRBD1. CDR3 length: 17 amino acids. CDR1 MDHEN and CDR2 SYDVKM come from the germline V gene. J lost 4 bases, V lost 1 base, and 12 bases had no gene match.

A remark on this clone: Additional DNA sequences in this sample encode the identical CDR3. The V and J genes are TRBV6-4 and TRBJ2-3; D may be TRBD2 (5 bases). Between the trimmed V and J ends, which lost 6 bases and 2 bases, there was a span of 12 bases. The germline V gene has CDR1 MRHNA and CDR2 SNTAGT. CDR3 length: 14 residues. CDR3 coding DNA: TGTGCCAGCAGCCCGCTAGCATCCACAGATACGCAGTATTTT. Translating it yields CASSPLASTDTQYF.

Points on this clone: At the DNA level, this CDR3 is encoded by other sequences in the same sample as well. The rearrangement uses TRBV5-1 and TRBJ2-5, with 7 bases that match TRBD2. J gave up 4 bases and V 0 bases, and 3 bases lay outside the gene matches. The CDR3 runs to 14 residues. The germline CDR1 and CDR2 sequences are SGHRS and YFSETQ. CDR3 sequence: CASSLVSGGETQYF. In DNA, the CDR3 is TGCGCCAGCAGCTTGGTCTCGGGGGGAGAGACCCAGTACTTC.

The V and J genes are TRBV9 and TRBJ2-5; unclear D gene. The V gene's germline CDR1 is SGDLS and CDR2 YYNGEE. The CDR3 length is 15 residues. V lost 0 bases to trimming and J lost 5 bases, with 14 bases between them. The CDR3 DNA is TGTGCCAGCAGCGTAGTAGCCCACGAGCGCGAGACCCAGTACTTC. It translates to CASSVVAHERETQYF. Full variable domain (outside the CDR3, taken from reference TRBV9 and TRBJ2-5): DSGVTQTPKHLITATGQRVTLRCSPRSGDLSVYWYQQSLDQGLQFLIQYYNGEERAKGNILERFSAQQFPDLHSELNLSSLELGDSALYFCASSVVAHERETQYFGPGTRLLVL.

J is TRBJ1-6 and V is TRBV7-8; D may be TRBD1 (5 bases). Trimming took 5 bases from V and 1 from J, leaving 15 bases between them. This CDR3 region has 17 residues. CDR1 and CDR2 (germline): SGHVS, FQNEAQ. CDR3 region: CASSAASGGSYNSPLHF. The CDR3 DNA follows: TGTGCCAGCAGCGCCGCCTCGGGGGGATCCTATAATTCACCCCTCCACTTT.

The chain links TRBV5-6 to TRBJ2-5, with 8 nucleotides matching TRBD1. Germline V lookup: CDR1 SGHDT, CDR2 YYEEEE. The CDR3 is 13 amino acids. The V segment lost 4 bases and the J segment 7 bases; nucleotides outside the gene matches: 6. This CDR3 is CASSPRQGTTQYF. The CDR3 DNA is TGTGCCAGCAGCCCCAGACAGGGGACGACCCAGTACTTC.

The chain joins TRBV5-4 to TRBJ2-4; 13 bases align to TRBD2. The CDR3 runs to 16 residues. The germline V gene encodes CDR1 SGHNT and CDR2 YYREEE (reference sequence). Germline trimming cut 1 base from V and 8 bases from J; bases unmatched to any gene: 6. The CDR3 region is CASSLRTSGSLDIQYF. The CDR3 nucleotides are TGTGCCAGCAGCTTGCGGACTAGCGGGAGTTTAGACATTCAGTACTTC.

The chain uses TRBV7-8 and TRBJ1-5, with a possible D match to TRBD1 (6 bases). The V gene's germline CDR1 is SGHVS and CDR2 FQNEAQ. The V gene lost 5 bases and the J gene lost 4 bases, with 12 bases spanning the gap. The CDR3 spans 14 residues. CDR3 nucleotide sequence: TGTGCCAGCAGCCTCCAGGGGACGAATCAGCCCCAGCATTTT. It specifies CASSLQGTNQPQHF.

This clone was detected once. The chain combines TRBV7-2 with TRBJ2-7, with 10 bases lining up with TRBD1. V trimming: 1 base; J trimming: 5 bases; junction bases outside the gene matches: 2. The CDR3 is 14 residues long. The V gene's germline CDR1 is SGHTA and CDR2 FQGNSA. CDR3 protein: CASSLETGGHEQYF. CDR3 nucleotides: TGTGCCAGCAGCTTAGAGACAGGGGGCCACGAGCAGTACTTC.

The V gene is TRBV9, the J gene TRBJ2-7; the match to TRBD1 covers 7 bases. The V segment lost 4 bases and the J segment 1 base; nucleotides outside the gene matches: 11. CDR1 SGDLS and CDR2 YYNGEE come from the germline V gene. The CDR3 extends over 16 amino acids. The CDR3 sequence is CASSPSQGLGSYEQYF. CDR3 DNA sequence: TGTGCCAGCAGCCCGTCACAGGGGTTAGGGTCCTACGAGCAGTACTTC.

The V and J genes are TRBV11-2 and TRBJ2-7, with D unclear. Per germline, CDR1 SGHAT and CDR2 FQNNGV. The CDR3 is made up of 13 amino acids. Trimming cost V 5 bases and J 2 bases, with 10 bases left between them. As DNA, the CDR3 is TGTGCCAGCAGCGGAACAGCGACCTACGAGCAGTACTTC. Translating it yields CASSGTATYEQYF.

This rearrangement joins TRBV28 to TRBJ1-1, with D maybe TRBD1 (5 bases). The CDR3 spans 15 residues. Germline V gene lookup returns CDR1 MDHEN and CDR2 SYDVKM. V lost 3 bases, J lost 0 bases, and 11 bases lay in between. CDR3 DNA: TGTGCCAGCAGTTTTCAGGGCGCTATGAACACTGAAGCTTTCTTT. This sequence encodes CASSFQGAMNTEAFF.

The rearrangement joins TRBV4-1 to TRBJ1-1; D remains unclear. Trimming cost V 4 bases and J 7 bases, with 16 bases left between them. The CDR3 runs 14 residues. The V gene's germline CDR1 is MGHRA and CDR2 YSYEKL. CDR3 residues: CASSPLVSVGEAFF. In DNA, the CDR3 is TGCGCCAGCAGCCCCCTTGTGTCAGTGGGTGAAGCTTTCTTT.

The chain joins TRBV7-8 to TRBJ2-7; D is ambiguous. The V gene's germline CDR1 is SGHVS and CDR2 FQNEAQ. This CDR3 region has 13 residues. The ends were cut back, 3 bases at V and 3 bases at J, with 9 bases in the middle. The CDR3 spells CASSFFRSYEQYF. CDR3 nucleotides: TGTGCCAGCAGCTTTTTCCGGAGCTACGAGCAGTACTTC. The full variable domain, in which reference TRBV7-8 and TRBJ2-7 provide the parts outside the CDR3, is GAGVSQSPRYKVAKRGQDVALRCDPISGHVSLFWYQQALGQGPEFLTYFQNEAQLDKSGLPSDRFFAERPEGSVSTLKIQRTQQEDSAVYLCASSFFRSYEQYFGPGTRLTVT.

This clone appeared once. V and J are TRBV30 and TRBJ2-2; D possibly corresponds to TRBD2 (6 bases). With 2 bases removed from V and 4 bases from J, the gap between germline ends came to 11 bases. The CDR3 is made up of 14 amino acids. From germline, CDR1 is GTSNPN and CDR2 SVGIG (reference sequence). The CDR3 here is CAWSQKGGTGELFF. For the CDR3, the DNA is TGTGCCTGGAGTCAGAAGGGAGGCACCGGGGAGCTGTTTTTT.

Points on this clone: Other nucleotide sequences in the sample specify the same CDR3. The chain couples TRBV6-5 to TRBJ2-7; 12 bases fit TRBD2. With V trimmed by 6 bases and J by 1 base, 4 bases remained unmatched. The CDR3 covers 15 residues. Germline CDR1 MNHEY, CDR2 SVGAGI. In DNA, the CDR3 is TGTGCCAGCAGCCGTGGACTAGCGGGATCCTACGAGCAGTACTTC. This sequence encodes CASSRGLAGSYEQYF.

CDR3 sequence: CASSDDRGTPLHF. The CDR3 DNA sequence: TGTGCCAGCAGTGACGATCGGGGGACACCCCTCCACTTT. The chain has TRBV6-1 and TRBJ1-6; D is possibly TRBD1 (5 bases). Germline loops: CDR1 MNHNS, CDR2 SASEGT. V gave up 3 bases and J gave up 11 bases, with 11 bases separating them. The length of the CDR3 is 13 residues.

This sequence joins TRBV19 and TRBJ1-1; 11 bases agree with TRBD1. CDR3 length equals 14 residues. Trimming took 7 bases from V and 4 from J; bases not matched to a gene: 5. Germline CDR1 and CDR2: LNHDA and SQIVND (reference sequence). The CDR3 region is CASTLGTGGTEAFF. CDR3 coding DNA: TGTGCCAGTACTCTAGGGACAGGGGGCACTGAAGCTTTCTTT.

The chain joins TRBV30 to TRBJ2-3, with TRBD1 as a possible D gene (6 bases). This CDR3 has 14 residues. Trimming shortened V by 5 bases and J by 4 bases, and 16 bases separated the two germline ends. Looked up from germline, CDR1 is GTSNPN and CDR2 is SVGIG (reference sequence). CDR3 in amino acids: CAWSGRGYSDTQYF. For the CDR3, the DNA is TGTGCCTGGTCAGGCAGGGGATACTCAGATACGCAGTATTTT.

With regard to this clone: Other DNA sequences in this sample translate to the same CDR3. The V call is TRBV7-2, the J call TRBJ1-2; 7 bases match TRBD1. The CDR3 is 14 residues long. Germline V lookup: CDR1 SGHTA, CDR2 FQGNSA. V gave up 5 bases and J gave up 2 bases; unmatched junction bases: 5. The CDR3 loop reads CASSLTGTNYGYTF. The CDR3 coding sequence is TGTGCCAGCAGCCTGACAGGGACCAACTATGGCTACACCTTC.

This chain uses TRBV6-9 with TRBJ1-4; the D is unclear. Germline assignment: CDR1 MNHGY and CDR2 SVAAGI. V lost 6 bases to trimming and J lost 1 base, with 9 bases between them. CDR3 length equals 14 residues. In nucleotides, the CDR3 is TGTGCCAGCAGCCCTACAGAAACTAATGAAAAACTGTTTTTT. It codes for CASSPTETNEKLFF.

The chain couples TRBV28 to TRBJ1-4; TRBD1 matches 10 bases. The ends lost 9 bases at V and 7 bases at J; junction bases unmatched: 2. Germline CDR1 MDHEN, CDR2 SYDVKM. The CDR3 covers 12 residues. For the CDR3, the DNA is TGTGCCAGTCGACAGGGGGCTGAAAAACTGTTTTTT. It yields the protein CASRQGAEKLFF.

This clone was counted once. This chain uses TRBV10-3 with TRBJ2-1, with D uncertain. In germline, CDR1 is ENHRY, CDR2 SYGVKD. The CDR3 is 14 residues long. The V gene lost 2 bases and the J gene lost 8 bases, with 13 bases spanning the gap. For the CDR3, the DNA is TGTGCCATCAGTGAGGGTCCTTTACCGGATGAGCAGTTCTTC. It specifies CAISEGPLPDEQFF.